The text below deals with one T cell receptor (beta chain). The data originate from a study of technical replicates of blood from several donors. This table comes from immunoSEQ multiplex PCR, and its TCRdb copy is limited to in-frame clones, with some not included. The data contain approximately 79,000 clones, around 94% of them singletons. Germline CDR1 is MDHEN and CDR2 is SYDVKM. The V and J ends lost 8 bases and 5 bases, in that order; junction bases with no gene match: 9. CDR3 length equals 16 residues. Specimen: T cells isolated from PBMCs. The sequence was collected from a human donor in good health. J is TRBJ2-2 and V is TRBV28; 12 nucleotides match TRBD1. The CDR3 DNA sequence: TGTGCCAGCCTAGCCGGGACAGGGGGCTATACCGGGGAGCTGTTTTTT. Protein sequence: CASLAGTGGYTGELFF.